Detailed here is one T cell receptor (beta chain). This sample was included in a study of blood T cell repertoires in COVID-19. Study background: The study drew acute and convalescent COVID-19 samples from the United States, Italy and Spain. Nucleic acid was either cDNA or gDNA, and it came from T cells, B-cell-depleted T cells, or PBMCs.

As originally analysed: Amplification of reference gene primers provided the estimated nucleated cell counts. The protocol was immunoSEQ multiplex PCR, while the TCRdb copy is restricted to in-frame clones and leaves out a portion. V and J calls and clone size are those listed in that table; D and trimming were worked out from the DNA. The sample has approximately 300,000 clones, around 85% seen once. CDR3 size: 15 residues. From germline, CDR1 is SGHRS and CDR2 YFSETQ. V dropped 1 base and J dropped 4; count of bases not matched to a gene: 7. Sequenced input: peripheral blood. The sequence derives from a woman between 45 and 60 years old with active or convalescent COVID-19. The rearrangement uses TRBV5-1 and TRBJ1-1, with TRBD1 matching 7 bases. The CDR3, as DNA: TGCGCCAGCAGCTTGCTGTCAGGGGGAGGCACTGAAGCTTTCTTT. Its translation: CASSLLSGGGTEAFF.